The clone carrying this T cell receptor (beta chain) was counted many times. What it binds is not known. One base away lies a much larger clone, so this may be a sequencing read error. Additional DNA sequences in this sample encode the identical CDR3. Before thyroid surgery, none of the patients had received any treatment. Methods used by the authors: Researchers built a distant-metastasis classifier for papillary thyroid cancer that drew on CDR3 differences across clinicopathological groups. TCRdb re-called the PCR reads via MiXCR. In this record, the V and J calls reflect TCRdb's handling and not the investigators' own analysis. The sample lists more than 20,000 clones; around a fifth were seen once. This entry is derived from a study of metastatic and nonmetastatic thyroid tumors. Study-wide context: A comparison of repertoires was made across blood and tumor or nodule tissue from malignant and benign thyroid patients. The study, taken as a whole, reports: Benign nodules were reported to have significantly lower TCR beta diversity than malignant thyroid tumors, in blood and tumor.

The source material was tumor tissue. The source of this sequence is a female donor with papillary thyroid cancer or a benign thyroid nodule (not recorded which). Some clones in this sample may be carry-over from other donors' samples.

This CDR3 reads CASSLEVAGRGTDTQYF. The DNA of the CDR3 is TGCGCCAGCAGCTTGGAGGTAGCGGGGCGCGGCACAGATACGCAGTACTTT. The chain links TRBV5-1 to TRBJ2-3; 8 bases match TRBD2. Looked up from germline, CDR1 is SGHRS and CDR2 is YFSETQ. The CDR3 runs 17 residues.